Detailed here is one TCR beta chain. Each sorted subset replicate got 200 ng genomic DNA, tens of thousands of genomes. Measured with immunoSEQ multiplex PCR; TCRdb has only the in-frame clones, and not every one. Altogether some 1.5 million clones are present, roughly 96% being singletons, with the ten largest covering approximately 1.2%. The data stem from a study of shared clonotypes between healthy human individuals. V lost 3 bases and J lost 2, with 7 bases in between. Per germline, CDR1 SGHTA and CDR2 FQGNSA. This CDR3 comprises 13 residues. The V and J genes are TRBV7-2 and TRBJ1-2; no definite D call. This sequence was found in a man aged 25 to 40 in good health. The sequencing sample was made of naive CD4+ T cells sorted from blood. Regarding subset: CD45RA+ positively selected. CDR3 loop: CASSFVQNYGYTF. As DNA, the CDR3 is TGTGCCAGCAGCTTCGTACAGAACTATGGCTACACCTTC.